This TCR beta chain was identified in a study of shared clonotypes between healthy human individuals. CD4+ cell separation produced CD45RA+ naive and CD45RA-negative memory subsets. A note on this clone: The same CDR3 arises from other DNA sequences in this sample as well.

The assay was carried out at the deep level. Profiling relied on immunoSEQ multiplex PCR, and the TCRdb table lists in-frame clones only, not all of them. The sample shows over a million clones, around 97% of them seen only once. The TCR sequence derives from a man aged 25-40 years in good health. Sequencing was done on a sample of naive CD4+ T cells sorted from blood. Documented subset: CD45RA+ positively selected.

As DNA, the CDR3 is TGCAGCGCTTGGACAGGAGGAGAGACCCAGTACTTC. Amino acid sequence: CSAWTGGETQYF. The chain couples TRBV29-1 to TRBJ2-5, with 7 nucleotides matching TRBD1. Germline loops: CDR1 SQVTM, CDR2 ANQGSEA. The V gene end was trimmed by 7 bases and the J gene end by 4 bases; junction bases not matched to a gene: 6. There are 12 residues in the CDR3. Looking up the rest from reference TRBV29-1 and TRBJ2-5 gives the full variable domain: SAVISQKPSRDICQRGTSLTIQCQVDSQVTMMFWYRQQPGQSLTLIATANQGSEATYESGFVIDKFPISRPNLTFSTLTVSNMSPEDSSIYLCSAWTGGETQYFGPGTRLLVL.